The 5 T cell receptor beta chains below were found in one sample sequenced in a study of blood T cell repertoires in COVID-19. Repertoires were generated with immunoSEQ multiplex PCR, while TCRdb's copy carries only in-frame clones and drops some. The sample records 55,000 to 70,000 clones, roughly 84% being singletons. Input material: peripheral blood. The origin of the receptors is a man in his fifties or sixties with acute or convalescent COVID-19.

This clone has more than one count but fewer than ten. The CDR3 spells CASSPLDSSEQYF. The CDR3, as DNA: TGTGCCAGCAGCCCCTTAGACAGTTCCGAGCAGTACTTC. The chain employs TRBV4-2 and TRBJ2-7; maybe TRBD1 (5 bases). The V gene's germline CDR1 is LGHNA and CDR2 YNFKEQ. The CDR3 sequence is 13 residues long. V dropped 4 bases and J dropped 6 bases, with 13 bases sitting between them.

The J gene is TRBJ2-2, the V gene TRBV10-3, with TRBD2 matching 8 bases. Germline loops: CDR1 ENHRY, CDR2 SYGVKD. The CDR3 has 13 amino acids. The V and J ends lost 7 bases and 4 bases, in that order; junction bases with no gene match: 2. This CDR3 reads CAINGGVTGELFF. CDR3 bases: TGTGCCATCAACGGGGGGGTCACCGGGGAGCTGTTTTTT.

The chain recombines TRBV2 with TRBJ2-1; 7 nucleotides line up with TRBD2. The CDR3 length is 14 residues. V lost 2 bases and J lost 4; bases outside the gene matches: 2. Germline V lookup: CDR1 SNHLY, CDR2 FYNNEI. CDR3 loop: CASSESGNYNEQFF. The CDR3 nucleotides are TGTGCCAGCAGTGAAAGCGGGAATTACAATGAGCAGTTCTTC.

The J gene is TRBJ2-7, the V gene TRBV4-1; TRBD2 is a possible D gene (7 bases). The CDR3 loop spans 16 amino acids. V was pared by 4 bases and J by 2 bases, with 18 bases between. Germline V gene lookup returns CDR1 MGHRA and CDR2 YSYEKL. The CDR3 region is CASSLEEGGGTYEQYF. The CDR3 coding sequence is TGCGCCAGCAGCCTAGAGGAGGGAGGGGGTACCTACGAGCAGTACTTC.

The CDR3 coding sequence is TGTGCCTGGAGTGTAACAGGGTTGGGTTCACCCCTCCACTTT. This sequence encodes CAWSVTGLGSPLHF. The J gene is TRBJ1-6, the V gene TRBV30, with D possibly matching TRBD1 (6 bases). The V gene's germline CDR1 is GTSNPN and CDR2 SVGIG (reference sequence). CDR3 size: 14 residues. V lost 0 bases to trimming and J lost 9 bases, with 12 bases between them.